A selection of T cell receptor beta chains follows, all from one sample in a study of somatic mutations in cytotoxic T cells in rheumatoid arthritis. Profiling relied on immunoSEQ multiplex PCR, and the TCRdb table lists in-frame clones only, not all of them. The sample carries about 4,300 clones, just under 80% recorded once. The sequencing input was CD8+ T cells sorted from blood. The receptor source for this set is a woman aged 55-69 years with rheumatoid arthritis. CDR3s include the opening cysteine and the closing phenylalanine or tryptophan. Fields, in order: J gene, D gene, clone size, V gene, CDR3 DNA, CDR3 protein. A D gene is named only where the DNA matches it firmly. Size tells how often a clone was seen (once, few, many) or the class of an expanded clone, and some rows leave it out.

TRBJ1-2 . . TRBV28 TGTGCCAGCAACAGTGGGAACTATGGCTACACCTTC CASNSGNYGYTF
TRBJ1-1 TRBD1 . TRBV7-8 TGTGCCAGCAGCTACCTGACAGGGGGCTTCGCTGAAGCTTTCTTT CASSYLTGGFAEAFF
TRBJ2-3 TRBD2 . TRBV7-2 TGTGCCAGCAGCTTAGAGATAGCGGGGGGGCCGGAGGCAGATACGCAGTATTTT CASSLEIAGGPEADTQYF
TRBJ2-3 . . TRBV27 TGTGCCAGCAGTCCCGTGGCTAGCACAGATACGCAGTATTTT CASSPVASTDTQYF
TRBJ1-1 . . TRBV5-1 TGCGCCAGCAGCTTGGTCGGGGGGCTCGGCACTGAAGCTTTCTTT CASSLVGGLGTEAFF
TRBJ2-5 . once TRBV21-1 TGTGCCAGCAAACCGCCCGCGGGGCAGCCGAATCAAGAGACCCAGTACTTC CASKPPAGQPNQETQYF
TRBJ2-5 . . TRBV28 TGTGCCAGCAGTTTCGCGTACCAAGAGACCCAGTACTTC CASSFAYQETQYF
TRBJ2-5 TRBD2 . TRBV6-6 TGTGCCAGCAGTTACTCGGGGGGGTCGGGCGAGGAGACCCAGTACTTC CASSYSGGSGEETQYF
TRBJ2-1 TRBD2 . TRBV11-3 TGTGCCAGCAGCTTTGGGGGGGGTTCCTACAATGAGCAGTTCTTC CASSFGGGSYNEQFF
TRBJ2-7 . . TRBV7-6 TGTGCCAGCAGCTCGACGCCAGGGGAACGCGAGCAGTACTTC CASSSTPGEREQYF
TRBJ2-3 TRBD2 . TRBV4-1 TGCGCCAGCAGCCAATGGGCCGGGGGGGCCGTAGATACGCAGTATTTT CASSQWAGGAVDTQYF
TRBJ2-3 . . TRBV19 TGTGCCAGTAGTATTTGGTCGGCAGGGGGCACAGATACGCAGTATTTT CASSIWSAGGTDTQYF
TRBJ1-1 . . TRBV28 TGTGCCAGCAGTTACGGGAGGAACACTGAAGCTTTCTTT CASSYGRNTEAFF
TRBJ1-1 . once TRBV28 TGTGCCAGCAGTCAACGGCAGGTCTCTGAAGCTTTCTTT CASSQRQVSEAFF
TRBJ1-2 . . TRBV7-6 TGTGCCAGCAGCTCAGACGGTGAGGGATTTAACTATGGCTACACCTTC CASSSDGEGFNYGYTF
TRBJ1-1 TRBD1 . TRBV27 TGTGCCAGCAGCACGGGACAGGGGAGGGTGGAAGCTTTCTTT CASSTGQGRVEAFF
TRBJ2-7 . few TRBV6-6 TGTGCCAGCAGTTCAGGGTGGGTCTACGAGCAGTACTTC CASSSGWVYEQYF
TRBJ2-5 . . TRBV6-4 TGTGCCAGCAGTGATTCAGCGAGCGGTCAAGAGACCCAGTACTTC CASSDSASGQETQYF
TRBJ2-1 . . TRBV7-3 TGTGCCAGCAGCCCCGGGACTTACAATGAGCAGTTCTTC CASSPGTYNEQFF
TRBJ2-7 TRBD2 . TRBV15 TGTGCCACCAGCTATCAAACGGCGGGGGGTGACGAGCAGTACTTC CATSYQTAGGDEQYF
TRBJ1-2 . . TRBV19 TGTGCCAGTAGCGGCTATGGCTACACCTTC CASSGYGYTF
TRBJ2-1 . . TRBV6-6 TGTGCCAGCAGTTCTGTTTCCGGTGAGCAGTTCTTC CASSSVSGEQFF
TRBJ2-5 TRBD2 . TRBV4-1 TGCGCCAGCAGCCAAGGGACTAGCGGGGGTCGGTACCAAGAGACCCAGTACTTC CASSQGTSGGRYQETQYF
TRBJ1-1 . . TRBV15 TGTGCCACCAGCAGAGAATTGGACTTCACTGAAGCTTTCTTT CATSRELDFTEAFF
TRBJ1-5 . . TRBV6-1 TGTGCCAGCAGTGAAGCCCTAGATTATCAGCCCCAGCATTTT CASSEALDYQPQHF
TRBJ2-2 . . TRBV18 TGTGCCAGCTTACCTGGAGTGGGGAACACCGGGGAGCTGTTTTTT CASLPGVGNTGELFF
TRBJ1-2 TRBD1 . TRBV6-5 TGTGCCAGCAGGCCGACAGGGGAGGGGGGCTACACCTTC CASRPTGEGGYTF
TRBJ2-6 . . TRBV9 TGTGCCAGCAGCGTAGATAAGAGTCCTGGGGCCAACGTCCTGACTTTC CASSVDKSPGANVLTF
TRBJ2-1 . . TRBV28 TGTGCCAGCAGTCTTATACCCGGGGTGGCCAATGAGCAGTTCTTC CASSLIPGVANEQFF
TRBJ1-5 . . TRBV5-8 TGTGCCAGCAGCTTCCAGGGCTATAGCAATCAGCCCCAGCATTTT CASSFQGYSNQPQHF
TRBJ1-1 TRBD1 . TRBV6-1 TGTGCCAGCAGTTTTTTTACAGGGGGGAACACTGAAGCTTTCTTT CASSFFTGGNTEAFF
TRBJ2-1 . . TRBV29-1 TGCAGCGCATCCGGGACATGGGAGCAGTTCTTC CSASGTWEQFF
TRBJ1-2 . . TRBV5-4 TGTGCCAGCAGCTTTGAGATAGAAAAGACCTTC CASSFEIEKTF
TRBJ2-5 TRBD2 . TRBV4-1 TGCGCCAGCAGCCAAGGCGGGACTAGCGGGGGGCGGGTGGGGACCCAGTACTTC CASSQGGTSGGRVGTQYF
TRBJ2-5 TRBD2 . TRBV27 TGTGCCAGCAGCCCACTAGCGGGAGGTGAGACCCAGTACTTC CASSPLAGGETQYF
TRBJ1-2 TRBD1 . TRBV13 TGTGCCAGCAGCCTGGACAGGGATGACTATGGCTACACCTTC CASSLDRDDYGYTF